These 20 T cell receptor beta chains were all obtained from the same sample, sequenced in a study of T cell repertoires in cytomegalovirus infection. Each CDR3 protein is one row after TCRdb ran MiXCR on the reads. Of some 680,000 distinct CDR3 sequences listed, roughly 35% are singletons. Sequencing input: PBMCs. These receptors came from a human donor in good health (CMV status not recorded). Some clones in this sample may be carry-over from other donors' samples.

The chain carries TRBV6-1 and TRBJ2-4, with D possibly being TRBD1 (6 bases). Between the trimmed V and J ends, which lost 5 bases and 6 bases, there was a span of 11 bases. Germline-derived CDR1 and CDR2 are MNHNS and SASEGT. CDR3 size: 13 residues. The CDR3 DNA reads as TGTGCCAGCAGTAATCAGGGGACAAACATTCAGTACTTC. Protein sequence: CASSNQGTNIQYF.

Notes on this clonotype: This may be a read error: a much more frequent sequence differs by one nucleotide. As the CDR3 is not closed by the conserved phenylalanine or tryptophan, this likely results from a read error. The chain uses TRBV7-6 and TRBJ2-1; 14 nucleotides match TRBD2. The ends lost 4 bases at V and 7 bases at J; junction bases unmatched: 3. CDR1 SGHVS and CDR2 FNYEAQ come from the germline V gene. The CDR3 runs to 15 residues. CDR3 bases: TGTGCCAGCAGCTGGGGACTAGCGGGGGTGAATGAGCAGTTCTTG. Amino acid sequence: CASSWGLAGVNEQFL.

This clonotype was observed a handful of times. This chain links TRBV28 with TRBJ2-3, with TRBD2 matching 11 bases. With V trimmed by 9 bases and J by 5 bases, 10 bases remained unmatched. CDR3 length: 15 residues. Germline V gene data show CDR1 as MDHEN and CDR2 as SYDVKM. CDR3 sequence (DNA): TGTGCCAGTCACATCCCGGGGACTAGCGGAGATACGCAGTATTTT. Translation: CASHIPGTSGDTQYF.

The rearrangement uses TRBV20-1 and TRBJ2-5, with 7 nucleotides matching TRBD2. The V and J ends lost 2 bases and 1 base, in that order; junction bases with no gene match: 4. Germline V gene lookup returns CDR1 DFQATT and CDR2 SNEGSKA (reference sequence). The length of the CDR3 is 14 residues. Written as DNA, the CDR3 is TGCAGTGCTAGACTAGCGGCCACCCAAGAGACCCAGTACTTC. Protein: CSARLAATQETQYF.

A few counts support this clonotype. This sequence joins TRBV10-3 and TRBJ1-1, with 7 bases fitting TRBD1. The CDR3 has 14 residues. Germline V lookup: CDR1 ENHRY, CDR2 SYGVKD. The V segment lost 2 bases and the J segment 4 bases; nucleotides outside the gene matches: 4. CDR3 loop: CAISERQGGTEAFF. The CDR3 nucleotides read TGTGCCATCAGTGAGCGACAGGGTGGCACTGAAGCTTTCTTT.

V and J are TRBV12-3 or TRBV12-4 and TRBJ2-1; 8 positions agree with TRBD1. V trimming: 2 bases; J trimming: 15 bases; junction bases outside the gene matches: 12. The CDR3 runs 14 residues. In DNA form, the CDR3 reads TGTGCCAGCAGTTTAAGGGGTTGGGGGACAGGACGGTTCTTC. It translates to CASSLRGWGTGRFF.

There are many counts of this clonotype. One end of the junction does not line up with germline, which may come from a read error. This chain connects TRBV7-7 to TRBJ2-2; 7 bases line up with TRBD1. The CDR3 loop spans 16 amino acids. CDR1 is SSHAT, CDR2 FNYEAQ, per germline (reference sequence). The DNA of the CDR3 is TGTGCTAGCAGCTCGACACGGGACAGAGGGTCCGGGGAGCTGTTTTTT. Translating it yields CASSSTRDRGSGELFF.

This chain joins TRBV12-3 or TRBV12-4 and TRBJ2-1; 9 nucleotides agree with TRBD2. The length of the CDR3 is 17 residues. After removal of 4 bases from V and 8 bases from J, the junction contained 15 bases not matched to a gene. The CDR3 loop reads CASSWPSYSGSRDEQFF. Here the CDR3 DNA reads TGTGCCAGCAGTTGGCCCTCTTATAGCGGGAGCCGGGATGAGCAGTTCTTC.

The chain is built from TRBV18 and TRBJ2-5; TRBD1 might be the D (5 bases). The CDR3 is made up of 14 amino acids. CDR1 and CDR2 from the germline V gene are KGHSH and LQKENI. Trimming took 3 bases from V and 5 from J, leaving 13 bases between them. This CDR3 is CASSPQGLGETQYF. The CDR3 nucleotides read TGTGCCAGCTCACCCCAGGGTCTCGGGGAGACCCAGTACTTC.

The chain links TRBV7-9 to TRBJ2-7; D gene unclear. The V end was cut by 4 bases, the J end by 0 bases, with 19 bases between. CDR1 and CDR2 from the germline V gene are SEHNR and FQNEAQ (reference sequence). The CDR3 is 17 amino acids. CDR3 DNA: TGTGCCAGCAGCTCGTCTCCCCGAACGGCTGACTCCTACGAGCAGTACTTC. Protein: CASSSSPRTADSYEQYF.

This clonotype was recorded a few times. The chain recombines TRBV6-1 with TRBJ2-5; 8 bases are shared with TRBD2. The V gene's germline CDR1 is MNHNS and CDR2 SASEGT. The CDR3 is made up of 15 amino acids. J gave up 4 bases and V 5 bases, and 9 bases lay outside the gene matches. The CDR3 region has the DNA TGTGCCAGCAGTCCCCTCGGCGGGAGGCCAGAGACCCAGTACTTC. Translated: CASSPLGGRPETQYF.

The rearrangement joins TRBV6-5 to TRBJ1-1; tentative D call: TRBD1 (5 bases). The CDR3 is 14 amino acids. From germline, CDR1 is MNHEY and CDR2 SVGAGI. V dropped 6 bases and J dropped 3 bases, with 14 bases sitting between them. The CDR3 region has the DNA TGTGCCAGCAGGGGGGTAGGGGCAGACACTGAAGCTTTCTTT. Encoded protein: CASRGVGADTEAFF.

This clonotype was picked up a small number of times. The chain combines TRBV29-1 with TRBJ2-3; a possible D gene is TRBD2 (6 bases). This CDR3 has 14 residues. V lost 4 bases, J lost 0 bases, and 11 bases lay in between. CDR1 and CDR2 (germline): SQVTM, ANQGSEA. The CDR3 here is CSVGSGLSTDTQYF. DNA for the CDR3: TGCAGCGTTGGTAGCGGTCTTAGCACAGATACGCAGTATTTT.

V and J are TRBV12-3 or TRBV12-4 and TRBJ2-1; TRBD1 matches 11 bases. The CDR3 is 16 residues long. V lost 5 bases to trimming and J lost 4 bases; unmatched junction nucleotides: 7. This CDR3 reads CASSEKGTGGYNEQFF. DNA of the CDR3: TGTGCCAGCAGTGAAAAAGGGACAGGGGGATACAATGAGCAGTTCTTC.

This clonotype was counted between two and nine times. The chain combines TRBV7-2 with TRBJ1-6, with 9 positions matching TRBD1. This CDR3 is built from 15 residues. Germline V gene sequence: CDR1 SGHTA, CDR2 FQGNSA. Germline trimming cut 5 bases from V and 6 bases from J; bases unmatched to any gene: 5. CDR3 DNA: TGTGCCAGCAGCATCGGACAGGGGCGTAATTCACCCCTCCACTTT. Translated, it gives CASSIGQGRNSPLHF.

This clonotype was detected a few times. J is TRBJ1-5 and V is TRBV20-1; 10 nucleotides line up with TRBD1. The CDR3 is 16 residues long. Trimming took 7 bases from V and 5 from J; bases not matched to a gene: 14. Germline V CDR1 and CDR2: DFQATT, SNEGSKA (reference sequence). The CDR3 sequence: CSVLDRDRGVDQPQHF. CDR3 coding DNA: TGCAGTGTTTTGGACCGGGACAGGGGTGTCGATCAGCCCCAGCATTTT.

This CDR3 is CASSTPSGQGGGYTF. In DNA, the CDR3 is TGTGCCAGCAGTACGCCGTCGGGACAGGGGGGAGGCTACACCTTC. This chain uses TRBV28 with TRBJ1-2, with 11 bases identical to TRBD1. This CDR3 has 15 residues. The ends lost 5 bases at V and 8 bases at J; junction bases unmatched: 10. Germline CDR1 and CDR2: MDHEN and SYDVKM.

This clonotype was counted only a few times. The chain links TRBV7-8 to TRBJ2-7, with no clear D. The CDR3 totals 15 residues. CDR1 is SGHVS, CDR2 FQNEAQ, per germline. Trimming removed 5 bases at V and 3 bases at J, with 17 bases between. The CDR3: CASSQPGPTYYEQYF. In nucleotides, the CDR3 is TGTGCCAGCAGCCAGCCAGGTCCTACCTACTACGAGCAGTACTTC.

In this sample, this clonotype turned up a few times. The chain has TRBV11-2 and TRBJ1-6; 10 positions match TRBD1. The CDR3 has 17 amino acids. With V trimmed by 0 bases and J by 2 bases, 1 base remained unmatched. Germline loops: CDR1 SGHAT, CDR2 FQNNGV. The DNA of the CDR3 is TGTGCCAGCAGCTTAGATGGGACAGGGGCCTATAATTCACCCCTCCACTTT. Its translation: CASSLDGTGAYNSPLHF. Supplemented by reference TRBV11-2 and TRBJ1-6, the full variable domain reads EAGVAQSPRYKIIEKRQSVAFWCNPISGHATLYWYQQILGQGPKLLIQFQNNGVVDDSQLPKDRFSAERLKGVDSTLKIQPAKLEDSAVYLCASSLDGTGAYNSPLHFGNGTRLTVT.

The rearrangement uses TRBV29-1 and TRBJ2-7; D perhaps matches TRBD1 (5 bases). The CDR3 has 15 residues. V lost 0 bases, J lost 3 bases, and 15 bases lay in between. From germline, CDR1 is SQVTM and CDR2 ANQGSEA. CDR3 in amino acids: CSVEDQQGSGYEQYF. For the CDR3, the DNA is TGCAGCGTTGAAGACCAGCAGGGTTCAGGCTACGAGCAGTACTTC.